These 27 T cell receptor beta chains came from one sample sequenced in a study of vaccination and CD4 T cells after COVID-19. Antigens of these TCRs are unknown. Treatment denoted: roughly nine-day PBMC culture with coronavirus spike peptide pools or control peptides (ViraFEST assay). Sequence data for DNA of cultured CD4+ T cells were generated by the Oncomine TCR Beta short-read assay. TCRdb re-derived calls from the PCR reads in MiXCR, one entry per CDR3 protein. The sample yields about 18,000 distinct CDR3 sequences, around 44% seen once. Sequenced material: CD4+ T cells from blood, cultured in vitro, taken after SARS-CoV-2 vaccination. These receptors all come from a human donor who had recovered from COVID-19.

This clonotype came up a few times. V usage is TRBV4-2 and J usage is TRBJ2-7, with a possible D match to TRBD1 (5 bases). The CDR3 extends over 14 amino acids. The V end was cut by 2 bases, the J end by 6 bases, with 14 bases between. Germline V gene lookup returns CDR1 LGHNA and CDR2 YNFKEQ. The CDR3 coding sequence is TGTGCCAGCAGCCAATTGGGGCTAGAAGGCGAGCAGTACTTC. Its protein is CASSQLGLEGEQYF.

This clonotype was detected only a few times. This sequence joins TRBV6-4 and TRBJ1-6; tentative D call: TRBD1 (5 bases). This CDR3 spans 14 amino acids. Germline CDR1 MRHNA, CDR2 SNTAGT. V lost 4 bases and J 7 bases, leaving 11 bases between the germline ends. CDR3 in DNA: TGTGCCAGCAGTGCGGGGGTTAGCAATTCACCCCTCCACTTT. Translating gives CASSAGVSNSPLHF.

This clonotype occurred a few times. The chain recombines TRBV19 with TRBJ1-5; possible D gene TRBD1, 6 bases. Germline CDR1 is LNHDA and CDR2 is SQIVND (reference sequence). The CDR3 contains 14 residues. The V end lost 5 bases, the J end lost 6 bases, and 14 bases lay between the germline ends. CDR3 sequence (DNA): TGTGCCAGTAGTTCCTTGGACAGTACTCAGCCCCAGCATTTT. The encoded protein is CASSSLDSTQPQHF.

V and J are TRBV27 and TRBJ1-2; TRBD1 is a possible D gene (5 bases). The germline CDR1 and CDR2 sequences are MNHEY and SMNVEV (reference sequence). The V end lost 7 bases, the J end lost 6 bases, and 18 bases lay between the germline ends. The CDR3 runs 14 residues. In DNA, the CDR3 is TGTGCCAGCAAGAGGGCAGGGTTTAATGATGGCTACACCTTC. This encodes CASKRAGFNDGYTF.

This clonotype turned up a few times. As DNA, the CDR3 is TGTGCCAGCGGGCAGGGGGCTGGCACCGGGGAGCTGTTTTTT. This encodes CASGQGAGTGELFF. The chain combines TRBV2 with TRBJ2-2, with 8 bases lining up with TRBD1. The J segment lost 4 bases and the V segment lost 8 bases, leaving 6 bases of the junction unmatched. The CDR3 loop spans 14 amino acids. Germline lookup yields CDR1 SNHLY and CDR2 FYNNEI. The full variable domain, with the rest looked up from reference TRBV2 and TRBJ2-2, is EPEVTQTPSHQVTQMGQEVILRCVPISNHLYFYWYRQILGQKVEFLVSFYNNEISEKSEIFDDQFSVERPDGSNFTLKIRSTKLEDSAMYFCASGQGAGTGELFFGEGSRLTVL.

The chain couples TRBV7-3 to TRBJ1-2; D call uncertain. Trimming shortened V by 5 bases and J by 7 bases, and 14 bases separated the two germline ends. The CDR3 loop spans 13 amino acids. Per the germline V gene, CDR1 is SGHTA and CDR2 is FQGTGA. The CDR3 nucleotides are TGTGCCAGCAGCCCGGACCTCGGAGGTGGCTACACCTTC. It yields the protein CASSPDLGGGYTF.

This clonotype has only a few counts. V usage is TRBV20-1 and J usage is TRBJ1-2, with 10 bases fitting TRBD1. The germline CDR1 and CDR2 sequences are DFQATT and SNEGSKA (reference sequence). This CDR3 region has 15 residues. V trimming: 6 bases; J trimming: 6 bases; junction bases outside the gene matches: 13. CDR3: CSALPGQGLVNGYTF. In DNA, the CDR3 is TGCAGTGCCCTCCCGGGACAGGGGTTGGTGAATGGCTACACCTTC.

This chain links TRBV6-5 with TRBJ1-2; no clear D. The CDR3 has 11 amino acids. Trimming removed 2 bases at V and 8 bases at J, with 6 bases between. CDR1 and CDR2 from the germline V gene are MNHEY and SVGAGI. In DNA, the CDR3 is TGTGCCAGCAGTTACCTCTTGGGCTACACCTTC. Its translation: CASSYLLGYTF.

The chain has TRBV29-1 and TRBJ2-5; 8 bases are a match to TRBD2. V was clipped by 4 bases and J by 3 bases; unmatched bases: 7. The CDR3 runs to 14 residues. Germline loops: CDR1 SQVTM, CDR2 ANQGSEA. CDR3 loop: CSVATSGVKETQYF. For the CDR3, the DNA is TGCAGCGTTGCAACTAGCGGTGTAAAAGAGACCCAGTACTTC. Using reference TRBV29-1 and TRBJ2-5 for the parts outside the CDR3, the full variable domain is SAVISQKPSRDICQRGTSLTIQCQVDSQVTMMFWYRQQPGQSLTLIATANQGSEATYESGFVIDKFPISRPNLTFSTLTVSNMSPEDSSIYLCSVATSGVKETQYFGPGTRLLVL.

As for this clonotype: At one boundary the junction diverges from the germline segment, which might be a read error. This CDR3 is CVSSSHSNQPQHF. CDR3 in DNA: TGTGTCAGCAGCTCTCATAGCAATCAGCCCCAGCATTTT. This sequence joins TRBV7-2 and TRBJ1-5; D call uncertain. Germline CDR1 and CDR2: SGHTA and FQGNSA. This CDR3 has 13 amino acids.

This clonotype is termed medium-sized. The chain carries TRBV20-1 and TRBJ2-3; no definite D call. Germline CDR1 DFQATT, CDR2 SNEGSKA (reference sequence). V was trimmed by 5 bases and J by 6 bases, leaving 18 bases between them. The CDR3 contains 14 residues. The DNA for the CDR3 is TGCAGTGCTTACGGGCCCCACGAGGCGGATACGCAGTATTTT. It specifies CSAYGPHEADTQYF.

The rearrangement links TRBV19 to TRBJ1-1; D is possibly TRBD1 (6 bases). This CDR3 has 15 amino acids. V lost 5 bases and J 1 base, leaving 14 bases between the germline ends. CDR1 LNHDA and CDR2 SQIVND come from the germline V gene (reference sequence). The CDR3 DNA reads TGTGCCAGTAGTTCAGGGGTACGGACGAACACTGAAGCTTTCTTT. Its translation is CASSSGVRTNTEAFF.

This clonotype was recorded a few times. The chain carries TRBV7-2 and TRBJ1-5, with 9 bases identical to TRBD1. With 2 bases clipped from V and 5 bases from J, the junction kept 4 bases outside the gene matches. Germline CDR1 SGHTA, CDR2 FQGNSA. This CDR3 is built from 15 residues. The CDR3 region is CASSLNRQGDQPQHF. DNA for the CDR3: TGTGCCAGCAGCTTAAACCGACAGGGGGATCAGCCCCAGCATTTT.

The chain recombines TRBV20-1 with TRBJ1-6, with 9 bases fitting TRBD1. Germline loops: CDR1 DFQATT, CDR2 SNEGSKA (reference sequence). This CDR3 is built from 15 residues. Trimming cost V 6 bases and J 8 bases; bases outside gene matches: 11. The CDR3 sequence: CSAINRGLTYSPLHF. CDR3 in DNA: TGCAGTGCCATAAACAGGGGGCTGACTTATTCACCCCTCCACTTT.

The CDR3 DNA reads as TGTGCCAGCAGTGATCGGGACAGGGCAAATCAGTTCTTC. Protein sequence: CASSDRDRANQFF. This chain links TRBV6-1 with TRBJ2-1; 9 bases agree with TRBD1. Germline CDR1 MNHNS, CDR2 SASEGT. CDR3 length: 13 residues. The V and J ends lost 3 bases and 13 bases, in that order; junction bases with no gene match: 7.

The chain links TRBV20-1 to TRBJ2-3; no reliable D call. Germline-derived CDR1 and CDR2 are DFQATT and SNEGSKA (reference sequence). The V end was cut by 5 bases, the J end by 2 bases, with 8 bases between. The CDR3 spans 12 residues. CDR3 coding DNA: TGCAGTGCTTACCAGACCACAGATACGCAGTATTTT. It translates to CSAYQTTDTQYF.

This clonotype was detected a few times. The chain has TRBV15 and TRBJ2-7, with 13 bases aligning to TRBD2. The germline CDR1 and CDR2 sequences are LNHNV and YYDKDF (reference sequence). CDR3 length equals 14 residues. Losses at the gene ends were 2 bases for V and 6 bases for J; bases not matched to a gene: 1. CDR3 sequence: CATSRRTSGSEQYF. The CDR3 DNA is TGTGCCACCAGCAGACGGACTAGCGGGAGCGAGCAGTACTTC.

This clonotype is medium-sized in the sample. The chain links TRBV20-1 to TRBJ2-5; the D gene is possibly TRBD2 (5 bases). Trimming left V 5 bases short and J 5 bases short, with 15 bases between. Germline V CDR1 and CDR2: DFQATT, SNEGSKA (reference sequence). CDR3 length: 13 amino acids. The CDR3 sequence is CSARLASLETQYF. CDR3 coding DNA: TGCAGTGCTCGGCTAGCTTCGTTGGAGACCCAGTACTTC.

This clonotype was observed a few times. The chain uses TRBV20-1 and TRBJ1-6, with 7 bases that match TRBD1. V dropped 4 bases and J dropped 9; count of bases not matched to a gene: 9. The CDR3 spans 14 residues. Germline lookup yields CDR1 DFQATT and CDR2 SNEGSKA (reference sequence). This CDR3 reads CSATDRARGSPLHF. The DNA of the CDR3 is TGCAGTGCTACCGACAGGGCTCGGGGTTCACCCCTCCACTTT.

This CDR3 is CSALMSIPNSPLHF. CDR3 coding DNA: TGCAGTGCTCTAATGAGTATTCCGAATTCACCCCTCCACTTT. The chain is built from TRBV20-1 and TRBJ1-6; no reliable D call. CDR3 size: 14 residues. Per germline, CDR1 DFQATT and CDR2 SNEGSKA (reference sequence). The V end lost 5 bases, the J end lost 7 bases, and 15 bases lay between the germline ends.

The chain joins TRBV4-2 to TRBJ2-7, with TRBD1 as a possible D gene (5 bases). With 2 bases removed from V and 0 bases from J, the gap between germline ends came to 8 bases. The CDR3 is 14 residues long. The germline CDR1 and CDR2 sequences are LGHNA and YNFKEQ. The CDR3 coding sequence is TGTGCCAGCAGCCAATTCACAGGCTCCTACGAGCAGTACTTC. It is translated as CASSQFTGSYEQYF.

The V and J genes are TRBV6-1 and TRBJ1-5; D unresolved. CDR3 length: 14 residues. The germline CDR1 and CDR2 sequences are MNHNS and SASEGT. With 1 base removed from V and 8 bases from J, the gap between germline ends came to 12 bases. Here the CDR3 reads CASSEGTAGEPQHF. CDR3 DNA sequence: TGTGCCAGCAGTGAAGGGACGGCCGGAGAGCCCCAGCATTTT.

This clonotype occurred once. J is TRBJ2-1 and V is TRBV6-5; 8 bases match TRBD2. Germline V CDR1 and CDR2: MNHEY, SVGAGI. The CDR3 runs to 15 residues. V lost 2 bases, J lost 8 bases, and 8 bases stayed unmatched. For the CDR3, the DNA is TGTGCCAGCAGTTACGAGGCTAGCGGGCCCGATGAGCAGTTCTTC. It specifies CASSYEASGPDEQFF.

The rearrangement joins TRBV30 to TRBJ1-5, with D perhaps matching TRBD1 (6 bases). The CDR3 totals 13 residues. Germline CDR1 is GTSNPN and CDR2 is SVGIG (reference sequence). V lost 1 base and J lost 7, with 11 bases in between. The CDR3 nucleotides read TGTGCCTGGAGTGCACAGGGCGGACAGCCCCAGCATTTT. This sequence encodes CAWSAQGGQPQHF.

The chain couples TRBV20-1 to TRBJ2-7; the D call may be TRBD1 or TRBD2 (5 bases each). The germline V gene encodes CDR1 DFQATT and CDR2 SNEGSKA (reference sequence). The CDR3 extends over 13 amino acids. Trimming removed 6 bases at V and 3 bases at J, with 15 bases between. CDR3 coding DNA: TGCAGTGCCGAGGGCAGGGTCGACTACGAGCAGTACTTC. Its protein product is CSAEGRVDYEQYF.

The chain links TRBV20-1 to TRBJ2-5, with D possibly matching TRBD1 (5 bases). From germline, CDR1 is DFQATT and CDR2 SNEGSKA (reference sequence). Trimming left V 5 bases short and J 5 bases short, with 15 bases between. This CDR3 spans 13 amino acids. The CDR3 sequence: CSAPMGPTETQYF. In DNA form, the CDR3 reads TGCAGTGCTCCAATGGGGCCAACGGAGACCCAGTACTTC.

This clonotype was found a few times. The rearrangement links TRBV19 to TRBJ1-2; D not resolved. Trimming cost V 2 bases and J 5 bases, with 9 bases left between them. Germline V gene sequence: CDR1 LNHDA, CDR2 SQIVND (reference sequence). CDR3 size: 13 residues. CDR3 sequence: CASSITHKYGYTF. In DNA, the CDR3 is TGTGCCAGTAGTATAACACACAAGTATGGCTACACCTTC.